This TCR beta chain was retrieved from a study of shared clonotypes between healthy human individuals. Points from the study as a whole: Measured sharing among donors was expected to vary with sequencing depth.

The protocol was immunoSEQ multiplex PCR, while the TCRdb copy is restricted to in-frame clones and leaves out a portion. The sample includes hundreds of thousands of clones, 95% to 97% seen only once; the top ten take over 0.2%. Positive CCR7 selection of CD45RO-negative cells yielded the naive CD8 cells, and terminally differentiated effector memory CD45RA+ cells were excluded. The donor population consisted of healthy HIV-negative adults with no recent acute infections or vaccinations. Note on this clone: What it binds is not known.

Germline CDR1 and CDR2: SEHNR and FQNEAQ (reference sequence). The trim removed 5 bases at V and 4 bases at J, leaving 6 bases unmatched. The CDR3 loop spans 14 amino acids. The sequencing input was naive CD8+ T cells sorted from blood. This clonotype was obtained from a man aged 25 to 40 in good health. The chain is built from TRBV7-9 and TRBJ1-1, with 8 bases aligning to TRBD1. In DNA form, the CDR3 reads TGTGCCAGCAGCCCCTTTACAGGGGGCACTGAAGCTTTCTTT. Encoded protein: CASSPFTGGTEAFF.